This T cell receptor beta chain was captured by sequencing in a study of human T cells and chemical hapten exposure (dated by TCRdb to the early 2020s). Describing the broader study: For sensitization, 2% DPC in acetone was applied to a roughly 2 cm by roughly 2 cm area of upper inner arm skin. Patients additionally received weekly therapeutic DPC doses to the scalp throughout the approximately 25-week study period. Patch testing was performed on the upper back with Finn chambers containing 0.01% DPC, and the patch tests were scored after 6 days according to International Contact Dermatitis Research Group standards. Most of the patients in the cohort were female, and the cohort covered alopecia areata with under or over 50% scalp involvement, alopecia totalis and alopecia universalis. Libraries were pooled for sequencing, and variation in per-sample TCR yields was attributed mainly to small differences in library volumes within the pool. This study followed changes in the peripheral blood TCR repertoire in vivo during primary and secondary sensitization of alopecia patients to the hapten diphenylcyclopropenone (DPC). Blood samples were taken from patients before sensitization (week 0) and then at 2, 6 and about 24 weeks after DPC sensitization. For TCR sequencing, blood came from 25 to 35 alopecia patients at anywhere from one to four time points (pre-sensitization, 2, 6 and 24 weeks). On the study overall, not on this receptor specifically: DPC sensitization did not change how many TCRs were above 1 in 1000 frequency, and no evidence was found of alterations in global repertoire structure. Compared with pre-sensitization or healthy control sets, expanded TCRs formed significantly more large CDR3 similarity clusters, which is consistent with antigen-driven responses. Because every patient had alopecia, a presumed autoimmune disease, the patients' immune response might differ from that of healthy individuals. Repeated subsampling changed both the strength of the expansion versus patch-test correlation and the threshold at which the correlation became significant. Patch test score was positively correlated with the number of PT1 expanded TCRs, with significance at thresholds 8, 16 and 32 but not at 4.

Sample time point, as interpreted from the label and publication: patch test 2, 6 weeks after DPC sensitization. What this sample's treatment or condition label stands for: therapeutic diphenylcyclopropenone sensitization with weekly scalp DPC. At each patch-test visit, blood was drawn before the patch test was applied. Patients were eligible if aged 18 to 70, diagnosed with alopecia and judged suitable for DPC therapy, and pregnant patients were excluded. Total RNA was isolated from unfractionated whole blood collected in Tempus Blood RNA tubes. On this clonotype: Its antigen is still unknown. The input lacks base qualities; no much larger clone sits a single base away.

Library preparation was by RACE. The instrument was a NextSeq 500. Library preparation attached unique molecular identifiers to individual cDNA molecules for quantitative, reproducible TCR counting. Each blood RNA sample was used to sequence both TCR alpha and TCR beta chains. On the study's bioinformatics: A median of around 100,000 TCRs per sample was observed, with a range of about 20,000 to 750,000. V, J and CDR3 annotation of the TCR reads was performed with the Decombinator software suite. Every sample was subsampled to the same number of TCRs (28,000) for the PS versus PT1 abundance plots. Expanded TCRs were defined as absent before sensitization and observed at least eight times at the 2-week time point. The raw public reads went through TCRdb reprocessing: fastp at Q25, MiXCR clone calling, in-frame beta chains kept. Every entry covers one CDR3 protein and lists the most common genes and DNA from its rows. None of the V and J calls come from the authors' own analysis; TCRdb made them. In this sample the table shows more than 110,000 distinct CDR3 sequences, 10% to 15% of which occur a single time. Around 1.4% of the sample is taken by the ten largest.

The sequence came from a woman aged 45-60 years with alopecia areata. Some clones in this sample may be carry-over from other donors' samples. This material consisted of whole blood, taken in connection with sensitization to the hapten diphenylcyclopropenone (DPC).

The CDR3 region: CASSLTGQVGNTEAFF. The sequenced DNA: TGCGCCAGCAGCCTAACCGGACAGGTCGGGAACACTGAAGCTTTCTTT. Here the chain combines TRBV5-1 and TRBJ1-1; the central 7 bases match TRBD1. CDR1 and CDR2 (SGHRS, YFSETQ) derive from the germline V gene. Trimming removed 4 bases from V and 1 base from J; the gene matches leave 10 bases unexplained. The cysteine opens and the phenylalanine closes a CDR3 of 16 amino acids. Solely the CDR3 DNA is kept, with 48 bases framed from the first base.